This T cell receptor (beta chain) originates from a study of T cells in Graves' hyperthyroidism and ophthalmopathy. On the study more broadly: Peripheral blood was secured at the point of initial diagnosis, before any treatment.

There were TCR beta CDR3 regions amplified from RNA transcripts. TCR CDR3 underwent first-round RT-PCR with the HTBI primer set. TCRdb recomputed calls from the multiplex PCR reads with MiXCR, one row per CDR3 protein. The table lists 300,000 to 450,000 distinct CDR3 sequences, roughly 13% of them singletons. V was pared by 5 bases and J by 0 bases, with 12 bases between. This CDR3 has 15 amino acids. CDR1 is SGHVS, CDR2 FNYEAQ, per germline. Diagnoses rested on clinical symptoms, serum thyroxine and TRAb, thyroid ultrasound and orbital computed tomography. Study outcomes and limitations: Separating ophthalmopathy from stable hyperthyroidism was achieved by a 13 V-J model. Most clonotypes expanded in thyroid above 0.001 were likewise present in blood.

In the case of this clonotype: Its antigen is currently unknown.

The genes are TRBV7-6 and TRBJ2-3; no clear D. What was sequenced was blood. The TCR was taken from a man aged 30 to 45 with Graves' hyperthyroidism that later progressed to Graves' ophthalmopathy. The CDR3 region has the DNA TGTGCCAGCAGCCTACAACTACTTAGCACAGATACGCAGTATTTT. It specifies CASSLQLLSTDTQYF.